Sequencing of this T cell receptor (beta chain) was carried out in a study of blood T cell repertoires in COVID-19. Assay: immunoSEQ multiplex PCR; the TCRdb copy retains only in-frame clones and omits some. Among roughly 100,000 clones listed, 81% were seen once. The CDR3 extends over 14 amino acids. With 9 bases clipped from V and 9 bases from J, the junction kept 14 bases outside the gene matches. Looked up from germline, CDR1 is SGHRS and CDR2 is YFSETQ. The sequence was collected from a man aged 80 or over with acute or convalescent COVID-19. The chain uses TRBV5-1 and TRBJ2-1; 8 nucleotides match TRBD2. Sequenced input: peripheral blood. The CDR3 is CATRRASGSSEQFF. CDR3 DNA sequence: TGCGCCACGAGGCGGGCTAGCGGGTCATCTGAGCAGTTCTTC.